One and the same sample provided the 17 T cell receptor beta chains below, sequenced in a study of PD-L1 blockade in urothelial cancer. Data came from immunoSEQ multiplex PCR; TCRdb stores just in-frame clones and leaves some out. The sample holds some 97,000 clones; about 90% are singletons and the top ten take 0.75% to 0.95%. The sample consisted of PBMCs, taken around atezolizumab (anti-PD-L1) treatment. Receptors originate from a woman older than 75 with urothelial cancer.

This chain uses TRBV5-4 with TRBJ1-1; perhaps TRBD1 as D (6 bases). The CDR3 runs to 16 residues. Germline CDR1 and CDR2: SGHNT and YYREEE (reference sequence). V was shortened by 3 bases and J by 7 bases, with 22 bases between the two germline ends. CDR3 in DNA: TGTGCCAGCAGCTCAGGCGGTAGCAGGGGAAATGGTGAAGCTTTCTTT. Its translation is CASSSGGSRGNGEAFF.

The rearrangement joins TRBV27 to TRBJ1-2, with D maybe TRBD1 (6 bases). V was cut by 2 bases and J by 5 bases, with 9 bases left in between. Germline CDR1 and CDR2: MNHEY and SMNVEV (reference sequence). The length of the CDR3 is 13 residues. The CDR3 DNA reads TGTGCCAGCAGTTTACAGGGGATGTATGGCTACACCTTC. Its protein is CASSLQGMYGYTF.

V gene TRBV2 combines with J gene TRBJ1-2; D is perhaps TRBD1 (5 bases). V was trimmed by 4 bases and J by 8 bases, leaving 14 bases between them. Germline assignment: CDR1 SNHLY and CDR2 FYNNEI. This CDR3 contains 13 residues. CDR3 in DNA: TGTGCCAGCAGTGTTGGGGGGGTGGAGGGCTACACCTTC. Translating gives CASSVGGVEGYTF.

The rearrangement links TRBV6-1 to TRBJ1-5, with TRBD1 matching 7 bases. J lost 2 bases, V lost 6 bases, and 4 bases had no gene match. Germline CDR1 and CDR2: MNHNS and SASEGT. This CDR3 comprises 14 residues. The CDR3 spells CASRTGFGNQPQHF. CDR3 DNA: TGTGCCAGCAGGACAGGGTTTGGCAATCAGCCCCAGCATTTT.

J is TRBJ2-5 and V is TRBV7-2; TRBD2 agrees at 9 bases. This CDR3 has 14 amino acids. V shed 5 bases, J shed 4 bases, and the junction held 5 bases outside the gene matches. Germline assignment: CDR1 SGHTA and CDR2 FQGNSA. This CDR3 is CASSAGGPRETQYF. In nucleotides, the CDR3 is TGTGCCAGCAGCGCGGGAGGGCCTCGAGAGACCCAGTACTTC. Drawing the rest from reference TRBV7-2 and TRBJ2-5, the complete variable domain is GAGVSQSPSNKVTEKGKDVELRCDPISGHTALYWYRQSLGQGLEFLIYFQGNSAPDKSGLPSDRFSAERTGGSVSTLTIQRTQQEDSAVYLCASSAGGPRETQYFGPGTRLLVL.

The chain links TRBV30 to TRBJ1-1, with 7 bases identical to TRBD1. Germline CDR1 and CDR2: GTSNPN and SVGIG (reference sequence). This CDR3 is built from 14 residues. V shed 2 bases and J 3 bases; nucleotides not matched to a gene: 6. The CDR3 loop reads CAWSSGQLDTEAFF. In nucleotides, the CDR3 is TGTGCCTGGAGTTCGGGACAGCTGGACACTGAAGCTTTCTTT.

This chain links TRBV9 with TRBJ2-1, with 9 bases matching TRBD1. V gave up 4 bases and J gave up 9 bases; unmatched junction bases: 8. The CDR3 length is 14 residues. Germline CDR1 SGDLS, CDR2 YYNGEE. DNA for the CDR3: TGTGCCAGCAGCCCAACTGGGACAGGGTTTGAGCAGTTCTTC. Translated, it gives CASSPTGTGFEQFF.

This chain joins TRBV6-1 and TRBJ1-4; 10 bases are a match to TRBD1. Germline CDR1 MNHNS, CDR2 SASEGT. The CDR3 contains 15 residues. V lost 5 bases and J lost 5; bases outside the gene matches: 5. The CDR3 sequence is CASSPSDRGNEKLFF. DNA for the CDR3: TGTGCCAGCAGTCCCTCGGACAGGGGGAATGAAAAACTGTTTTTT.

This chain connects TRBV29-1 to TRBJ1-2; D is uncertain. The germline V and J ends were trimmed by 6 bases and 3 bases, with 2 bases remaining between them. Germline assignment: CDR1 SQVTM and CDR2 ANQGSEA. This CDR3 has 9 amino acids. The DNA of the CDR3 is TGCAGCGTCGACTATGGCTACACCTTC. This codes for CSVDYGYTF.

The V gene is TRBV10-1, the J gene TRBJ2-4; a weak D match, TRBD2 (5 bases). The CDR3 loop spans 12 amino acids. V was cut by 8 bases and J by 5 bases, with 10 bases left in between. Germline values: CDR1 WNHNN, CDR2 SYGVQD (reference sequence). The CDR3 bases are TGCGCCAGCCGGGGAAGAGAAAACATTCAGTACTTC. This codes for CASRGRENIQYF.

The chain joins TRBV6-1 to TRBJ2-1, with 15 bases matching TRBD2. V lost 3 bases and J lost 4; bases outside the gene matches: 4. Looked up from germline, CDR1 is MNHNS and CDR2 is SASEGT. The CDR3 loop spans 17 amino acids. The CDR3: CASSEGTSGRRYNEQFF. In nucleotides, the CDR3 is TGTGCCAGCAGTGAGGGGACTAGCGGGAGGAGGTACAATGAGCAGTTCTTC.

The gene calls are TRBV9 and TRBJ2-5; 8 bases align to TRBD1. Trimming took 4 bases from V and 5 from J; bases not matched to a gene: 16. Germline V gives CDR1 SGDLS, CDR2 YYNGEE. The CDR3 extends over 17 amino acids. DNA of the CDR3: TGTGCCAGCAGCCCAACCGCAACAGGACAGGGTTGGGAGACCCAGTACTTC. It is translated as CASSPTATGQGWETQYF.

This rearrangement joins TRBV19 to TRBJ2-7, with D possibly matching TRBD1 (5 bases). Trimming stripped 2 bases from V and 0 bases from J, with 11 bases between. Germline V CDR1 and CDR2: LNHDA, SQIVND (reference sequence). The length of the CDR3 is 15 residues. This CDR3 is CASSIIGQGSYEQYF. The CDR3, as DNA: TGTGCCAGTAGTATAATTGGGCAGGGCTCCTACGAGCAGTACTTC. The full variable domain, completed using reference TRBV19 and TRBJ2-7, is DGGITQSPKYLFRKEGQNVTLSCEQNLNHDAMYWYRQDPGQGLRLIYYSQIVNDFQKGDIAEGYSVSREKKESFPLTVTSAQKNPTAFYLCASSIIGQGSYEQYFGPGTRLTVT.

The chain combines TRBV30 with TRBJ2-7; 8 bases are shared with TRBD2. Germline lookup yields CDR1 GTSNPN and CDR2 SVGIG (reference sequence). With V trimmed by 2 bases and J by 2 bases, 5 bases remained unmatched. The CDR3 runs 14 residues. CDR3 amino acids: CAWSRSGGTYEQYF. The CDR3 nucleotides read TGTGCCTGGAGTCGGTCGGGAGGGACCTACGAGCAGTACTTC.

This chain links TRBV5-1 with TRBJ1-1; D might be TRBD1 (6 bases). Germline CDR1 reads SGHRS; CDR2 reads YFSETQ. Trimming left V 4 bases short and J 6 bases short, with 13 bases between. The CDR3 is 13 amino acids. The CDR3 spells CASSSGQIAEAFF. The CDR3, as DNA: TGCGCCAGCAGCAGTGGACAGATCGCTGAAGCTTTCTTT.

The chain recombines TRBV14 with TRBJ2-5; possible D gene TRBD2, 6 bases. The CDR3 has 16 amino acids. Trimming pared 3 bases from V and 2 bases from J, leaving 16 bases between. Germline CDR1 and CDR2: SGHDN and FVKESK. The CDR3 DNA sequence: TGTGCCAGCAGCCACCCCCGGGACTCTCAGCAAGAGACCCAGTACTTC. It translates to CASSHPRDSQQETQYF.

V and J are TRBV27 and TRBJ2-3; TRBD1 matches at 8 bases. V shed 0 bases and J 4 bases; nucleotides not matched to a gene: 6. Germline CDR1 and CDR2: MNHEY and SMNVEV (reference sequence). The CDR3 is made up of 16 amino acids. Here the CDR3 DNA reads TGTGCCAGCAGTTTATCCCCTGGACAGGGCCCAGATACGCAGTATTTT. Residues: CASSLSPGQGPDTQYF.